One sample yielded the 13 T cell receptor beta chains listed below, sequenced in a study of T cells in Graves' hyperthyroidism and ophthalmopathy. Amplification yielded TCR beta CDR3 regions, with RNA transcripts as the source. First-round RT-PCR of the TCR CDR3 relied on the HTBI primer set. Each CDR3 protein is one row after TCRdb ran MiXCR on the multiplex PCR reads. The sample comprises 650,000 to 800,000 distinct CDR3 sequences, 45% of which are singletons, and about 7.7% rests with the top ten. What was sequenced was peripheral blood or thyroid tissue (not recorded which). These receptors originate from an adult man with Graves' disease, either hyperthyroidism or ophthalmopathy (not recorded which).

The chain joins TRBV7-3 to TRBJ1-6, with 10 nucleotides matching TRBD1. Germline V gene lookup returns CDR1 SGHTA and CDR2 FQGTGA. CDR3 length: 17 residues. Trimming removed 5 bases from V and 5 bases from J; junction bases left unmatched: 9. CDR3 coding DNA: TGTGCCAGCAGCGCTCCTGGACAGGGGGTCCATAATTCACCCCTCCACTTT. Encoded protein: CASSAPGQGVHNSPLHF.

This clonotype showed up just a few times. The gene calls are TRBV12-3 or TRBV12-4 and TRBJ2-7, with a possible D match to TRBD1 (6 bases). Trimming removed 7 bases from V and 0 bases from J, with 16 bases in between. CDR3 length: 15 residues. CDR3 in amino acids: CASKPGESSSYEQYF. The CDR3, as DNA: TGTGCCAGCAAGCCAGGGGAGTCGAGCTCCTACGAGCAGTACTTC.

The chain links TRBV2 to TRBJ2-7; 9 bases line up with TRBD1. V lost 6 bases to trimming and J lost 0 bases; unmatched junction nucleotides: 12. This CDR3 comprises 17 residues. Germline CDR1 SNHLY, CDR2 FYNNEI. The CDR3 nucleotides are TGTGCCAGCAGGGAGGGACAGGGTAATCTGTTCTCCTACGAGCAGTACTTC. Amino acids: CASREGQGNLFSYEQYF.

The chain recombines TRBV7-2 with TRBJ2-2; 9 positions match TRBD1. CDR1 SGHTA and CDR2 FQGNSA come from the germline V gene. This CDR3 spans 16 amino acids. V was pared by 3 bases and J by 4 bases, with 6 bases of the junction left unmatched. The CDR3 is CASSLDRGDCTGELFF. In nucleotides, the CDR3 is TGTGCCAGCAGCTTGGACAGGGGAGACTGCACCGGGGAGCTGTTTTTT.

The V gene is TRBV7-8, the J gene TRBJ1-1; D is unresolved. The germline V gene has CDR1 SGHVS and CDR2 FQNEAQ. Trimming pared 3 bases from V and 1 base from J, leaving 15 bases between. The CDR3 loop spans 16 amino acids. The chain's CDR3 is CASSFGLGQSNTEAFF. The CDR3 DNA is TGTGCCAGCAGCTTCGGTTTAGGGCAATCGAACACTGAAGCTTTCTTT.

J is TRBJ1-4 and V is TRBV29-1; 9 nucleotides agree with TRBD1. This CDR3 has 14 amino acids. Per the germline V gene, CDR1 is SQVTM and CDR2 is ANQGSEA. The J segment lost 8 bases and the V segment lost 4 bases, leaving 8 bases of the junction unmatched. The chain's CDR3 is CSVAAGQGGEKLFF. For the CDR3, the DNA is TGCAGCGTTGCGGCGGGACAGGGCGGAGAAAAACTGTTTTTT.

Ten or more counts support this clonotype. The gene calls are TRBV2 and TRBJ1-5, with D unclear. CDR1 is SNHLY and CDR2 is FYNNEI in the germline V gene. V was trimmed by 0 bases and J by 1 base, leaving 10 bases between them. This CDR3 comprises 16 residues. Written as DNA, the CDR3 is TGTGCCAGCAGTGAAGCGAAGGGTGGGAGCAATCAGCCCCAGCATTTT. Its translation: CASSEAKGGSNQPQHF.

The J gene is TRBJ1-1, the V gene TRBV25-1; D call uncertain. The germline gives CDR1 MGHDK, CDR2 SYGVNS. Trimming took 8 bases from V and 1 from J, leaving 17 bases between them. The CDR3 extends over 15 amino acids. The CDR3 DNA is TGTGCCAGCGTTGAAGATGGTAGACGGAACACTGAAGCTTTCTTT. Translating it yields CASVEDGRRNTEAFF.

The chain joins TRBV9 to TRBJ1-2, with TRBD1 as a possible D gene (5 bases). The ends were cut back, 4 bases at V and 7 bases at J, with 20 bases in the middle. The germline gives CDR1 SGDLS, CDR2 YYNGEE. The CDR3 runs 15 residues. This CDR3 is CASSRDARGISGYTF. DNA for the CDR3: TGTGCCAGCAGCAGAGATGCAAGGGGTATTAGTGGCTACACCTTC.

V usage is TRBV12-5 and J usage is TRBJ1-2, with TRBD1 identical over 7 bases. With 5 bases clipped from V and 8 bases from J, the junction kept 11 bases outside the gene matches. The CDR3 length is 14 residues. The germline V gene encodes CDR1 LGHNT and CDR2 FRNRAP. DNA of the CDR3: TGTGCTAGTGGTGTACAGGGGCTACAATCCGGCTACACCTTC. As protein: CASGVQGLQSGYTF. Full variable domain (remainder filled in from reference TRBV12-5 and TRBJ1-2): DARVTQTPRHKVTEMGQEVTMRCQPILGHNTVFWYRQTMMQGLELLAYFRNRAPLDDSGMPKDRFSAEMPDATLATLKIQPSEPRDSAVYFCASGVQGLQSGYTFGSGTRLTVV.

This clonotype was counted between two and nine times. This rearrangement joins TRBV2 to TRBJ2-7; 7 bases are a match to TRBD1. The CDR3 has 14 residues. V trimming: 5 bases; J trimming: 5 bases; junction bases outside the gene matches: 9. Germline lookup yields CDR1 SNHLY and CDR2 FYNNEI. Here the CDR3 reads CASSPSQGLHEQYF. CDR3 coding DNA: TGTGCCAGCAGTCCCTCACAGGGGCTACACGAGCAGTACTTC.

To note about this clonotype: Its ends do not fully match the called genes, so a read error is possible. CDR3 residues: CAINEGQLDEKLFF. Written as DNA, the CDR3 is TGTGCCATCAATGAGGGACAACTAGATGAAAAACTGTTTTTT. The rearrangement links TRBV10-3 to TRBJ1-4, with a weak D call TRBD1 (6 bases). The CDR3 spans 14 residues. Germline V gives CDR1 ENHRY, CDR2 SYGVKD.

The rearrangement joins TRBV9 to TRBJ1-6; D might be TRBD1 (5 bases). Trimming left V 0 bases short and J 10 bases short, with 14 bases between. Germline values: CDR1 SGDLS, CDR2 YYNGEE. The CDR3 loop spans 15 amino acids. In DNA, the CDR3 is TGTGCCAGCAGCGTAGAAGGCCAGGGTGAATCACCCCTCCACTTT. Translating it yields CASSVEGQGESPLHF.